A single T cell receptor beta chain is shown here with its context. This sample was taken from a study of blood T cell repertoires in COVID-19. Study as a whole: The study drew acute and convalescent COVID-19 samples from the United States, Italy and Spain. Nucleic acid was either cDNA or gDNA, and it came from T cells, B-cell-depleted T cells, or PBMCs.

Seattle enrolled patients during active infection and tracked them longitudinally. In the original processing: Estimates of nucleated cell counts were drawn from the amplification of reference gene primers. TCRdb's copy holds only in-frame clones and misses some; the assay was immunoSEQ multiplex PCR. D and trimming come from the DNA, and the V and J calls and clone size come from that table. Altogether 65,000 to 95,000 clones are present, roughly 78% being singletons, with the ten largest covering just over 35%. This receptor was identified in a man aged 55 to 70 with COVID-19, enrolled during active disease. The material sequenced was peripheral blood.

The CDR3 nucleotides are TGTGCCAGCCGCCCTACCACTGAAGCTTTCTTT. This sequence encodes CASRPTTEAFF. V is TRBV21-1 and J is TRBJ1-1. TRBV21-1 corresponds to a pseudogene. The CDR3 is 11 amino acids.